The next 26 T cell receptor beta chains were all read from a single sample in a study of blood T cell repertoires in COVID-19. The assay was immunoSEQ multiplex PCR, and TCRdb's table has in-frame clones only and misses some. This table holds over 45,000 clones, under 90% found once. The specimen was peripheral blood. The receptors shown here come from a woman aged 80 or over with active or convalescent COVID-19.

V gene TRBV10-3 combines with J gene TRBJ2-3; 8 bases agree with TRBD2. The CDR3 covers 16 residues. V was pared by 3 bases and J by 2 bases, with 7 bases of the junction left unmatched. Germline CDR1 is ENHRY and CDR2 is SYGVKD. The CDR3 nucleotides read TGTGCCATCAGTGAAAAGCGGGGGCAAAACACAGATACGCAGTATTTT. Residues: CAISEKRGQNTDTQYF.

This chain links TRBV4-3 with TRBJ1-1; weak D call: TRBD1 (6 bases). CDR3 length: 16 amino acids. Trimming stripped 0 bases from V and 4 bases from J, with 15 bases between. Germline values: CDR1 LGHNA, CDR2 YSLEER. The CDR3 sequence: CASSQEASWGPTEAFF. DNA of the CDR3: TGCGCCAGCAGCCAAGAGGCGAGTTGGGGGCCCACTGAAGCTTTCTTT.

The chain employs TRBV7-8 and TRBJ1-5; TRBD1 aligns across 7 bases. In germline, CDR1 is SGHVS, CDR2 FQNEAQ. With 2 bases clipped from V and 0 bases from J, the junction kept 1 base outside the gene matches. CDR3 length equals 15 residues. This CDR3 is CASSLQGGSNQPQHF. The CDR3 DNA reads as TGTGCCAGCAGCTTACAGGGGGGTAGCAATCAGCCCCAGCATTTT.

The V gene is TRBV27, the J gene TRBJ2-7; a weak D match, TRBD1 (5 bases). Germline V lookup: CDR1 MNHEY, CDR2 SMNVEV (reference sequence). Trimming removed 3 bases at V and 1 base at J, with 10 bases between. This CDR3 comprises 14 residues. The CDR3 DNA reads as TGTGCCAGCAGTTTTGGGGCCGGGTCCTACGAGCAGTACTTC. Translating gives CASSFGAGSYEQYF.

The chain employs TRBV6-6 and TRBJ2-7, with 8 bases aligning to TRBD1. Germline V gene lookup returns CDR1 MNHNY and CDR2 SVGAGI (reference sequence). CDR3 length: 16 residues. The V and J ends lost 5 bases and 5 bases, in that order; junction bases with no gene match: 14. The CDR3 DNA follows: TGTGCCAGCAGTCGATCTCCGGGACAGGATGCCCACGAGCAGTACTTC. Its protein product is CASSRSPGQDAHEQYF.

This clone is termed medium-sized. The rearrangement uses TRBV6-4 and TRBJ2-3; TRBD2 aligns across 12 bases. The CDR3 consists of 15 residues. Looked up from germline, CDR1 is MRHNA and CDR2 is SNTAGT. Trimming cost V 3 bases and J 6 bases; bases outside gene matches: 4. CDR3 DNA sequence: TGTGCCAGCAGTGATCTAGCGGGGGGGCTCGATACGCAGTATTTT. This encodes CASSDLAGGLDTQYF.

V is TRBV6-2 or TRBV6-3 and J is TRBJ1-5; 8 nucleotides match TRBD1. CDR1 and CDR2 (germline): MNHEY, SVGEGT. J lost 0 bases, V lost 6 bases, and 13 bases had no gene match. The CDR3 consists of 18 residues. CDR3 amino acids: CASSQSRQGIYSNQPQHF. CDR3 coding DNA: TGTGCCAGCAGCCAAAGTCGACAGGGGATCTATAGCAATCAGCCCCAGCATTTT.

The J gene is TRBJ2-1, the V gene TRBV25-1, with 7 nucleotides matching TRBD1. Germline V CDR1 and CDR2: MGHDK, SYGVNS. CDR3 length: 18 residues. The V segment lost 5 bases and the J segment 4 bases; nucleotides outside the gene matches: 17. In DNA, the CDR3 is TGTGCCAGCAGTCCCAGACAGGGAAAAGGGGCCTTTTACAATGAGCAGTTCTTC. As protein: CASSPRQGKGAFYNEQFF.

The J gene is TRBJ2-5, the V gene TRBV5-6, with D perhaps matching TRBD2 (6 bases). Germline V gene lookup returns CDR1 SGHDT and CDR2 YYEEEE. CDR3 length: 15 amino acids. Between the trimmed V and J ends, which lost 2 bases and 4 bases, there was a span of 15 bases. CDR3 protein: CASSFFAGRGETQYF. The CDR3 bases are TGTGCCAGCAGCTTTTTCGCGGGGCGGGGAGAGACCCAGTACTTC.

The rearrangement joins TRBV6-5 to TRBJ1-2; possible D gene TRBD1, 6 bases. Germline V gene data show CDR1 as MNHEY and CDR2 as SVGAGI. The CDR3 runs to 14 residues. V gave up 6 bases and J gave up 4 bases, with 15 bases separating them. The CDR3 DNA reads TGTGCCAGCAGCCCCCCGGGACACCCCTATGGCTACACCTTC. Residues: CASSPPGHPYGYTF.

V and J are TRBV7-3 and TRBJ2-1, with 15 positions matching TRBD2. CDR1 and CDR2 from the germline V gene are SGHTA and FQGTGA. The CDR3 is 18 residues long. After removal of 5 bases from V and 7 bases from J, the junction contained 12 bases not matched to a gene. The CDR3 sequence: CASSPWTSGGASRNEQFF. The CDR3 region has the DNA TGTGCCAGCAGCCCCTGGACTAGCGGGGGGGCCTCTCGGAATGAGCAGTTCTTC.

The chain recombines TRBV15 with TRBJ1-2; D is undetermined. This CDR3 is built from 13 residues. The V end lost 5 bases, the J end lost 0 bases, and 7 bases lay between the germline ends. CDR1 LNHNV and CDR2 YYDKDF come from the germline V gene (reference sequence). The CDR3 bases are TGTGCCACCAGCCCAGATGCTAACTATGGCTACACCTTC. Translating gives CATSPDANYGYTF.

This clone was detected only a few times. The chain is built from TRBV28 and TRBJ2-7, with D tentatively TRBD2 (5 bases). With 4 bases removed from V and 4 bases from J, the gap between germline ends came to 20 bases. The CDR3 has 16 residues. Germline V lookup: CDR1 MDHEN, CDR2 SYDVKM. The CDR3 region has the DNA TGTGCCAGCAGTTACCCCGAGGGATGGTCGCGATACGAGCAGTACTTC. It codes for CASSYPEGWSRYEQYF.

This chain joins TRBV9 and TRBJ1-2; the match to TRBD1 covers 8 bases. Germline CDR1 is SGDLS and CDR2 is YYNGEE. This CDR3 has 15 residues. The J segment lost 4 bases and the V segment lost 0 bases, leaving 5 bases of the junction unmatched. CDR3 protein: CASSVVSGGLYGYTF. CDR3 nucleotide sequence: TGTGCCAGCAGCGTAGTTTCAGGGGGCCTCTATGGCTACACCTTC.

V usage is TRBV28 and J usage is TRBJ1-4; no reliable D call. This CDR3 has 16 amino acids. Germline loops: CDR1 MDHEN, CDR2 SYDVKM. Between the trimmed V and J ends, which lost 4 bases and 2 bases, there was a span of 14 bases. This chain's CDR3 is CASSSLPQLTNEKLFF. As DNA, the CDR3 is TGTGCCAGCAGTTCCCTACCACAGCTTACTAATGAAAAACTGTTTTTT.

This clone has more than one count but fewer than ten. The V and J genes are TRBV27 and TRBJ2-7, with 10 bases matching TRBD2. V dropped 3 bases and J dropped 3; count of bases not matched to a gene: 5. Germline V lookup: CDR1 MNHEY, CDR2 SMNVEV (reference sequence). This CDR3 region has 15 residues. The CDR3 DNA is TGTGCCAGCAGTTTCAGCGGGGGGGGATTCTACGAGCAGTACTTC. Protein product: CASSFSGGGFYEQYF.

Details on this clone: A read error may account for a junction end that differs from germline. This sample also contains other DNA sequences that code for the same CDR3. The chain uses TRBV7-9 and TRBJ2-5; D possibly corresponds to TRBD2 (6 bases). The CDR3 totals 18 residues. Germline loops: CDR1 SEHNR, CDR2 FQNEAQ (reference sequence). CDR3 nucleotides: TGTCCCAGCTGGGGTACTCGCGGGGCCCCCCGCCACGGAGAGACCCAGTACTTC. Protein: CPSWGTRGAPRHGETQYF.

CDR3 region: CASSLRSGTQTNNEQFF. CDR3 nucleotides: TGTGCCAGCAGCTTAAGAAGTGGGACTCAAACCAACAATGAGCAGTTCTTC. The chain links TRBV7-3 to TRBJ2-1, with D possibly TRBD2 on 6 matching bases. V lost 1 base and J lost 5, with 18 bases in between. In germline, CDR1 is SGHTA, CDR2 FQGTGA. The CDR3 covers 17 residues.

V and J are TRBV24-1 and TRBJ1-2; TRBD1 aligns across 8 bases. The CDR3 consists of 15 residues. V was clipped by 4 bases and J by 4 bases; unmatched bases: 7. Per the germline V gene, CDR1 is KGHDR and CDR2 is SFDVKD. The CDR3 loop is CATSDPGQAFYGYTF. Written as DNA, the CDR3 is TGTGCCACCAGTGACCCGGGACAGGCCTTCTATGGCTACACCTTC.

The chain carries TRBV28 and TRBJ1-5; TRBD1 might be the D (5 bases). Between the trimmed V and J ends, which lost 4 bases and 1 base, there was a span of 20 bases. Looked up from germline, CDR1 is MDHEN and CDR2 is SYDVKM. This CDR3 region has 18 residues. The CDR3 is CASSSSLGGGTSNQPQHF. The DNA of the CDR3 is TGTGCCAGCAGTTCCTCTCTTGGGGGGGGAACGAGCAATCAGCCCCAGCATTTT.

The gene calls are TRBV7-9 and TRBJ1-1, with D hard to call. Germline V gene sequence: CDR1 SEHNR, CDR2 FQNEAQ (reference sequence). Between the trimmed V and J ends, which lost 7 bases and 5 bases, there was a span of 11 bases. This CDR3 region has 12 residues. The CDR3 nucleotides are TGTGCCAGCAACATGGGAGTTACTGAAGCTTTCTTT. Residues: CASNMGVTEAFF.

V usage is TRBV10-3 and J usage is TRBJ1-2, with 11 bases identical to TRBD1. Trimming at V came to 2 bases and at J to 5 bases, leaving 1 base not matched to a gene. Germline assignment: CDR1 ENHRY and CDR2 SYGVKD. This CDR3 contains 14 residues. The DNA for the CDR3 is TGTGCCATCAGTGAGGGGACAGGGGGGTATGGCTACACCTTC. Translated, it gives CAISEGTGGYGYTF.

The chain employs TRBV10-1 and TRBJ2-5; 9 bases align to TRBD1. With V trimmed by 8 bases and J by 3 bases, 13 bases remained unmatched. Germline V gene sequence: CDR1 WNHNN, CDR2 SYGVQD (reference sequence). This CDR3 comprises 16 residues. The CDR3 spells CASSLGTGSAEETQYF. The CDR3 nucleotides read TGCGCCAGCTCGCTTGGGACAGGGAGTGCGGAAGAGACCCAGTACTTC.

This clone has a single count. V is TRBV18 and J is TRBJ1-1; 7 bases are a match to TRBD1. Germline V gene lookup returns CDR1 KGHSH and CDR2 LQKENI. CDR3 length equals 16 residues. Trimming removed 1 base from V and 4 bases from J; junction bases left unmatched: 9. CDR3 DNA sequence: TGTGCCAGCTCACCACTTGGTAGGGGGCTGGGCACTGAAGCTTTCTTT. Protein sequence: CASSPLGRGLGTEAFF.

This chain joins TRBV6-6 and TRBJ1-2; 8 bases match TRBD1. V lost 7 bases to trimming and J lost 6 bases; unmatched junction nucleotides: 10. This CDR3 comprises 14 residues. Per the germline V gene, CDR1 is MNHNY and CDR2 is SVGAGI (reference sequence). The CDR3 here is CASNLRQGSHGYTF. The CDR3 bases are TGTGCCAGCAACTTACGACAGGGGAGTCATGGCTACACCTTC.

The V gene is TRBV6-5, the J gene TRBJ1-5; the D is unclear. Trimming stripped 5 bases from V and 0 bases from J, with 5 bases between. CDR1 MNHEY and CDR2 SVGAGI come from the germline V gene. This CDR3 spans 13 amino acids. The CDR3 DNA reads TGTGCCAGCAGTAGCGCTAGCAATCAGCCCCAGCATTTT. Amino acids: CASSSASNQPQHF.